This passage covers 18 T cell receptor beta chains from one sample sequenced in a study of technical replicates of blood from several donors. The repertoire was sequenced with immunoSEQ multiplex PCR; TCRdb's copy has only in-frame clones and lacks some. The sample yields 80,000 or so clones, approximately 94% seen once. Sequencing used T cells isolated from PBMCs. The origin of the receptors is a human donor in good health.

CDR3 DNA sequence: TGTGCCGGAGGACAGGGGGGCACTGAAGCTTTCTTT. It encodes CAGGQGGTEAFF. The V call is TRBV6-1, the J call TRBJ1-1; the match to TRBD1 covers 10 bases. The CDR3 runs to 12 residues. Germline assignment: CDR1 MNHNS and CDR2 SASEGT. The J segment lost 4 bases and the V segment lost 11 bases, leaving 4 bases of the junction unmatched.

The chain uses TRBV5-6 and TRBJ1-5; D remains ambiguous. The CDR3 spans 15 residues. Trimming shortened V by 0 bases and J by 0 bases, and 7 bases separated the two germline ends. From germline, CDR1 is SGHDT and CDR2 YYEEEE. The CDR3 coding sequence is TGTGCCAGCAGCTTGGGCCGGTATAGCAATCAGCCCCAGCATTTT. Translating it yields CASSLGRYSNQPQHF.

The chain combines TRBV7-6 with TRBJ2-7, with 9 bases matching TRBD2. The V gene's germline CDR1 is SGHVS and CDR2 FNYEAQ. Germline trimming cut 5 bases from V and 5 bases from J; bases unmatched to any gene: 10. CDR3 length equals 15 residues. CDR3 sequence: CASSKRLAGVHEQYF. The CDR3 coding sequence is TGTGCCAGCAGCAAGAGATTAGCGGGAGTACACGAGCAGTACTTC.

The genes are TRBV28 and TRBJ1-2, with 7 bases aligning to TRBD1. Germline loops: CDR1 MDHEN, CDR2 SYDVKM. The CDR3 runs 16 residues. After removal of 2 bases from V and 6 bases from J, the junction contained 12 bases not matched to a gene. CDR3 region: CASSLPGGLTGDGYTF. Here the CDR3 DNA reads TGTGCCAGCAGTTTACCAGGGGGGCTCACGGGGGATGGCTACACCTTC.

The chain combines TRBV27 with TRBJ1-1; 8 bases fit TRBD1. The CDR3 has 14 amino acids. Germline values: CDR1 MNHEY, CDR2 SMNVEV (reference sequence). The J segment lost 1 base and the V segment lost 5 bases, leaving 3 bases of the junction unmatched. CDR3 nucleotide sequence: TGTGCCAGCAGTCTACAGGGGGAGAACACTGAAGCTTTCTTT. Amino acids: CASSLQGENTEAFF.

The chain is built from TRBV9 and TRBJ2-1, with no clear D. The CDR3 runs to 14 residues. Per germline, CDR1 SGDLS and CDR2 YYNGEE. V gave up 2 bases and J gave up 4 bases, with 10 bases separating them. The chain's CDR3 is CASSVDEEYNEQFF. In DNA form, the CDR3 reads TGTGCCAGCAGCGTTGACGAGGAGTACAATGAGCAGTTCTTC.

The genes are TRBV12-5 and TRBJ2-1, with D possibly being TRBD2 (6 bases). The CDR3 extends over 12 amino acids. Germline-derived CDR1 and CDR2 are LGHNT and FRNRAP. The ends were cut back, 5 bases at V and 9 bases at J, with 11 bases in the middle. CDR3: CASGPLGLEQFF. The DNA of the CDR3 is TGTGCTAGTGGTCCCCTGGGACTTGAGCAGTTCTTC.

The V call is TRBV10-1, the J call TRBJ2-3, with D unclear. Germline loops: CDR1 WNHNN, CDR2 SYGVQD (reference sequence). Trimming pared 0 bases from V and 2 bases from J, leaving 6 bases between. CDR3 size: 14 residues. This CDR3 reads CASSESTITDTQYF. CDR3 coding DNA: TGCGCCAGCAGTGAGTCTACTATCACAGATACGCAGTATTTT.

The gene calls are TRBV28 and TRBJ2-1, with a possible D match to TRBD2 (6 bases). This CDR3 spans 13 amino acids. Germline V gene lookup returns CDR1 MDHEN and CDR2 SYDVKM. Trimming removed 2 bases from V and 9 bases from J, with 11 bases in between. The CDR3 nucleotides are TGTGCCAGCAGTTTAGCCGGGAGTCGTGAGCAGTTCTTC. Translation gives CASSLAGSREQFF.

The chain joins TRBV5-1 to TRBJ2-1; a possible D gene is TRBD2 (5 bases). There are 12 residues in the CDR3. CDR1 SGHRS and CDR2 YFSETQ come from the germline V gene. The ends were cut back, 4 bases at V and 7 bases at J, with 9 bases in the middle. CDR3 bases: TGCGCCAGCAGCACCACTAGGAATGAGCAGTTCTTC. Translating it yields CASSTTRNEQFF. Based on the CDR3 plus reference TRBV5-1 and TRBJ2-1, the full variable domain is KAGVTQTPRYLIKTRGQQVTLSCSPISGHRSVSWYQQTPGQGLQFLFEYFSETQRNKGNFPGRFSGRQFSNSRSEMNVSTLELGDSALYLCASSTTRNEQFFGPGTRLTVL.

This clone has more than one count but fewer than ten. J is TRBJ1-5 and V is TRBV10-3, with D hard to call. Germline V CDR1 and CDR2: ENHRY, SYGVKD. CDR3 length: 14 amino acids. V lost 4 bases and J 0 bases, leaving 7 bases between the germline ends. In DNA form, the CDR3 reads TGTGCCATCAGTGTTTATTCTAGCAATCAGCCCCAGCATTTT. It codes for CAISVYSSNQPQHF.

The DNA of the CDR3 is TGTGCCAGTAAAATAAGCATCTATAATCAGCCCCAGCATTTT. Encoded protein: CASKISIYNQPQHF. This chain links TRBV19 with TRBJ1-5, with D unclear. CDR1 and CDR2 from the germline V gene are LNHDA and SQIVND (reference sequence). Trimming took off 7 bases at V and 4 bases at J, with 14 bases between the two ends. The CDR3 length is 14 residues.

V is TRBV2 and J is TRBJ2-5, with D perhaps matching TRBD2 (5 bases). Trimming stripped 5 bases from V and 4 bases from J, with 11 bases between. The CDR3 consists of 13 residues. Germline values: CDR1 SNHLY, CDR2 FYNNEI. The CDR3 region has the DNA TGTGCCAGCAGTCGTGAGCGGTTAGAGACCCAGTACTTC. This translates into CASSRERLETQYF.

V and J are TRBV19 and TRBJ2-2, with TRBD2 matching over 8 bases. J was trimmed by 6 bases and V by 4 bases; bases with no gene match: 10. Germline CDR1 and CDR2: LNHDA and SQIVND (reference sequence). The CDR3 extends over 16 amino acids. The CDR3 sequence: CASSTLADMLAGELFF. CDR3 nucleotides: TGTGCCAGTAGTACACTAGCGGACATGTTGGCCGGGGAGCTGTTTTTT.

This sequence joins TRBV5-1 and TRBJ2-3, with 7 bases that match TRBD2. There are 16 residues in the CDR3. After removal of 0 bases from V and 2 bases from J, the junction contained 6 bases not matched to a gene. Germline lookup yields CDR1 SGHRS and CDR2 YFSETQ. The CDR3, as DNA: TGCGCCAGCAGCTTGGCATGGCGGGAGATCACAGATACGCAGTATTTT. This sequence encodes CASSLAWREITDTQYF.

The gene calls are TRBV27 and TRBJ2-3, with 8 bases fitting TRBD1. The CDR3 runs to 15 residues. The trim removed 6 bases at V and 2 bases at J, leaving 7 bases unmatched. Germline-derived CDR1 and CDR2 are MNHEY and SMNVEV (reference sequence). The CDR3 sequence is CASRLGQEATDTQYF. The CDR3 nucleotides are TGTGCCAGCAGACTGGGACAGGAGGCCACAGATACGCAGTATTTT.

In regard to this clone: The junction does not match germline at one end; this may be a read error. The chain couples TRBV7-6 to TRBJ2-1, with D unclear. CDR3 length: 13 residues. The germline CDR1 and CDR2 sequences are SGHVS and FNYEAQ. The CDR3 protein is CASTLIVNNEQFF. CDR3 in DNA: TGTGCCAGCACCTTAATAGTGAACAATGAGCAGTTCTTC.

V gene TRBV4-1 combines with J gene TRBJ2-1; D uncertain. The CDR3 consists of 13 residues. V was clipped by 3 bases and J by 7 bases, with 10 bases between them. CDR1 MGHRA and CDR2 YSYEKL come from the germline V gene. CDR3 in amino acids: CASSHPTRNEQFF. The CDR3 DNA reads TGCGCCAGCAGCCACCCGACTCGAAATGAGCAGTTCTTC.